This T cell receptor beta chain was obtained from a study of a mutant IDH1 vaccine in newly diagnosed glioma. About this clone: Its target is not known.

Produced via immunoSEQ multiplex PCR; TCRdb's table is partial and in-frame only. The sample consists of tens of thousands of clones, roughly 72% of them appearing once. Documented time point: week 47, end of study. In the vaccine, a single dose held 300 ug of the mutant IDH1 20-mer peptide, along with topical imiquimod. V lost 4 bases and J 1 base, leaving 17 bases between the germline ends. The CDR3 has 16 residues. Per germline, CDR1 SGDLS and CDR2 YYNGEE. The chain is built from TRBV9 and TRBJ2-5, with D perhaps matching TRBD2 (6 bases). The receptor was derived from a woman between 40 and 50 years old with glioma. Some clones in this sample may be carry-over from other donors' samples. The material was PBMCs, obtained from a glioma patient whose treatment included an IDH1 peptide vaccine. This chain's CDR3 is CASSSRDSISQETQYF. In DNA, the CDR3 is TGTGCCAGCAGCTCCCGGGACTCCATATCCCAAGAGACCCAGTACTTC.